This T cell receptor beta chain was identified during a study of immune evolution from preneoplasia to lung adenocarcinoma. Broader study findings: Top clone share appeared to fall from AAH through AIS, MIA, adenocarcinoma. Highest clonality occurred in KRAS-mutant, not EGFR-mutant or double wild-type, nodules.

After pathologic assessment, macro-dissection selected premalignant or tumor cells for extraction. Repertoires were generated with immunoSEQ multiplex PCR, while TCRdb's copy carries only in-frame clones and drops some. This table holds approximately 4,300 clones, about three quarters found once. Trimming left V 3 bases short and J 2 bases short, with 6 bases between. CDR3 length: 13 amino acids. Per the germline V gene, CDR1 is LNHDA and CDR2 is SQIVND (reference sequence). On this clone itself: No antigen is known for it.

Sample: FFPE minimally invasive lung adenocarcinoma tissue. This sequence originates from a person aged 60 to 80 with lung adenocarcinoma. The chain couples TRBV19 to TRBJ2-3; no reliable D call. The CDR3 nucleotides read TGTGCCAGTAGTATTGGCCACACAGATACGCAGTATTTT. Translation: CASSIGHTDTQYF.